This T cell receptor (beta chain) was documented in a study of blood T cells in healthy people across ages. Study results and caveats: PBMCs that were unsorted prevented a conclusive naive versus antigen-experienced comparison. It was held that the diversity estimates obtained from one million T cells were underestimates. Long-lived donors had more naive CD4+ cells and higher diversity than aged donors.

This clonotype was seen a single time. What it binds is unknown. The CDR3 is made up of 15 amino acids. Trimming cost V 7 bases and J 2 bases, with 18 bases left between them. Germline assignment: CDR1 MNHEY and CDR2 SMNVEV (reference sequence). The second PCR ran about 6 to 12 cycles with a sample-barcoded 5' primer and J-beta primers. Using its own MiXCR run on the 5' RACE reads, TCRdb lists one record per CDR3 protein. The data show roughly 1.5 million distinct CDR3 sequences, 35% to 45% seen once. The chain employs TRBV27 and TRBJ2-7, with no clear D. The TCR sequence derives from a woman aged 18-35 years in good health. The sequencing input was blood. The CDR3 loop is CASTNLSRDPYEQYF. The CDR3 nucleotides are TGTGCCAGCACCAACCTTTCAAGAGATCCCTACGAGCAGTACTTC.